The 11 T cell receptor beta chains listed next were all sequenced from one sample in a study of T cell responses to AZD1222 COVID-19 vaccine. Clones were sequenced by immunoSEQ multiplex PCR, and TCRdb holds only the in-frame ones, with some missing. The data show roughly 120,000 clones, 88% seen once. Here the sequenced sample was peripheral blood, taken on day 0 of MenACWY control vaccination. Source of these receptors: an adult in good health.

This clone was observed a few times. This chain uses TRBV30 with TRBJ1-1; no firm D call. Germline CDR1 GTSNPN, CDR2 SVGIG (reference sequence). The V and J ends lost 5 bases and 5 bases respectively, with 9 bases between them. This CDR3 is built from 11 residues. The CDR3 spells CAWFVGTEAFF. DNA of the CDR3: TGTGCCTGGTTTGTAGGTACTGAAGCTTTCTTT.

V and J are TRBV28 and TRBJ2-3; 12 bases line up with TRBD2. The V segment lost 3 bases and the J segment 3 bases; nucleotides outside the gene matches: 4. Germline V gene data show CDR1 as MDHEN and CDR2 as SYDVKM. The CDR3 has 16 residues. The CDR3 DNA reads TGTGCCAGCAGTTTCCGAGGACTAGCGGGGACAGATACGCAGTATTTT. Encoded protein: CASSFRGLAGTDTQYF.

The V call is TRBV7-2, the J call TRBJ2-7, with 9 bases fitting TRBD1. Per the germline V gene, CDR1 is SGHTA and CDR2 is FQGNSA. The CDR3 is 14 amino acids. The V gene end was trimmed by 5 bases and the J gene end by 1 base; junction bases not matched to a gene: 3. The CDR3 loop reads CASSMDRGSYEQYF. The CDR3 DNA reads TGTGCCAGCAGCATGGACAGGGGATCCTACGAGCAGTACTTC.

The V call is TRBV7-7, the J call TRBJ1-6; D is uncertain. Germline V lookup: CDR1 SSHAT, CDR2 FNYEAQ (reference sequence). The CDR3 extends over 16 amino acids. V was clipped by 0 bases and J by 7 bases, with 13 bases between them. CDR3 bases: TGTGCCAGCAGCTTAGCGGGCAGCTACTTCAATTCACCCCTCCACTTT. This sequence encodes CASSLAGSYFNSPLHF.

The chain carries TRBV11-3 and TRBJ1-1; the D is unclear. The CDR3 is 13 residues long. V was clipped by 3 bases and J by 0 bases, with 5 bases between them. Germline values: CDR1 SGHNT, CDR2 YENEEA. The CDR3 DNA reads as TGTGCCAGCAGCTTCAAAATGAACACTGAAGCTTTCTTT. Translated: CASSFKMNTEAFF.

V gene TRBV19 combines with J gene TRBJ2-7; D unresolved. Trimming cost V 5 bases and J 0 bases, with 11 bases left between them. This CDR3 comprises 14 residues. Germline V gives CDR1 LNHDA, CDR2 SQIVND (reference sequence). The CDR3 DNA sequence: TGTGCCAGTAGTCCCCGGACCAGCTCCTACGAGCAGTACTTC. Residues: CASSPRTSSYEQYF. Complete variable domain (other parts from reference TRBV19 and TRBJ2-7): DGGITQSPKYLFRKEGQNVTLSCEQNLNHDAMYWYRQDPGQGLRLIYYSQIVNDFQKGDIAEGYSVSREKKESFPLTVTSAQKNPTAFYLCASSPRTSSYEQYFGPGTRLTVT.

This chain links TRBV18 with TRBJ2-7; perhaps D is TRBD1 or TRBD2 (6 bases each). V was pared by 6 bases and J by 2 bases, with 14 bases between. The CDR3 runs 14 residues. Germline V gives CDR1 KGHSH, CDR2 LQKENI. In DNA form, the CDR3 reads TGTGCCAGCTCCCAGACAGGCGGGACCTACGAGCAGTACTTC. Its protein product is CASSQTGGTYEQYF.

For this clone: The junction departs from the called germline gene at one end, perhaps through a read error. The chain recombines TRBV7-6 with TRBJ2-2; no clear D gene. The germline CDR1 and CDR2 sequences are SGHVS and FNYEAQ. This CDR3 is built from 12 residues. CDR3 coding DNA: TGTGCCAGCAGGTCGAACGCCGGGGAGCTGTTTTTT. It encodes CASRSNAGELFF.

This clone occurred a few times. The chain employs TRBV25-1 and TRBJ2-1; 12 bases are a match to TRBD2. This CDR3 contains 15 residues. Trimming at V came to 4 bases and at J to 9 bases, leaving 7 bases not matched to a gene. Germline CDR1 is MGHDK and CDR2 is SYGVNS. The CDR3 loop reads CASSGTSGAHGEQFF. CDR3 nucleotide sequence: TGTGCCAGCAGTGGGACTAGCGGGGCCCACGGTGAGCAGTTCTTC.

CDR3 in amino acids: CASSTTTSGTGEQYF. The CDR3 DNA follows: TGTGCCAGCAGCACGACGACTAGCGGGACGGGGGAGCAGTACTTC. The V gene is TRBV7-2, the J gene TRBJ2-7; 11 bases align to TRBD2. After removal of 5 bases from V and 7 bases from J, the junction contained 10 bases not matched to a gene. Germline V gives CDR1 SGHTA, CDR2 FQGNSA. The CDR3 totals 15 residues.

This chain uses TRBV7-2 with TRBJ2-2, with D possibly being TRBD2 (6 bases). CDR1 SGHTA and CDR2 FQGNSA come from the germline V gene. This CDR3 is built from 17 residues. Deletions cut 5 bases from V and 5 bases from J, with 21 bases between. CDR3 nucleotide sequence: TGTGCCAGCAGCCTAGGGTGGGGACTTGTGTTAACCGGGGAGCTGTTTTTT. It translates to CASSLGWGLVLTGELFF.